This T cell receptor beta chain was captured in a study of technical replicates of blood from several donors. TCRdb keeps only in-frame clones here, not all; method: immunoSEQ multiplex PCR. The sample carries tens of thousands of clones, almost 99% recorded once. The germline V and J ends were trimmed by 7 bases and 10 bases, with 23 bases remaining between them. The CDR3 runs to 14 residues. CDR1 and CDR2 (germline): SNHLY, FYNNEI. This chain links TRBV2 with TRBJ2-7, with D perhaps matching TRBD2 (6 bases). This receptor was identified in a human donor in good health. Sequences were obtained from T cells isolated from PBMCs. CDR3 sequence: CASNSGTGDFEQYF. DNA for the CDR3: TGTGCCAGCAATTCCGGGACGGGGGATTTCGAACAGTACTTC.